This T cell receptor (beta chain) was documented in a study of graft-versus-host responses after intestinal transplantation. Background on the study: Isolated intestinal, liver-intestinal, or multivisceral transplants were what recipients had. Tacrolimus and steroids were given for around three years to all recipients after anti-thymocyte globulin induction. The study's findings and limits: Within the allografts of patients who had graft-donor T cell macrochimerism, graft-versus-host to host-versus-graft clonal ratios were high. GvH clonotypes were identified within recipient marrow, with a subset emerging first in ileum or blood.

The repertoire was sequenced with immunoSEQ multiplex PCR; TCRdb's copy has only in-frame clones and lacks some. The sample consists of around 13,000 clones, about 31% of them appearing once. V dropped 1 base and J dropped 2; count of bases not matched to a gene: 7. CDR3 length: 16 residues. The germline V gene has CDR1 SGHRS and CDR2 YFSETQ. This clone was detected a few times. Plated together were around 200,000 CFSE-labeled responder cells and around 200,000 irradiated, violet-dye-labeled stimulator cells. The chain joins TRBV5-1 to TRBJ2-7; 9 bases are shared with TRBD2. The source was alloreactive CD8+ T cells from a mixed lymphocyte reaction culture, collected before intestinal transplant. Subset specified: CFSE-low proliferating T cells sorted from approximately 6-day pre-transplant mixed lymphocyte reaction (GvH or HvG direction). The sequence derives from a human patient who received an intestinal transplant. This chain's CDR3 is CASSLWLRGGPYEQYF. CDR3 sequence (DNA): TGCGCCAGCAGCTTGTGGCTGCGGGGGGGGCCCTACGAGCAGTACTTC.